This T cell receptor beta chain was recovered during a study of blood T cell repertoires in COVID-19. Assay used: immunoSEQ multiplex PCR; TCRdb lists only in-frame clones, some missing. The table includes 10,000 to 15,000 clones, over 55% detected once. The CDR3 runs to 16 residues. Per germline, CDR1 SGHTS and CDR2 YDEGEE. V trimming: 0 bases; J trimming: 2 bases; junction bases outside the gene matches: 7. Patients in Seattle were enrolled during active infection, then followed longitudinally. Source material: peripheral blood. The TCR originated in a man aged 55 to 70 with COVID-19, enrolled during active disease. J is TRBJ1-2 and V is TRBV5-8; 7 bases align to TRBD1. CDR3 nucleotide sequence: TGTGCCAGCAGCTTGGCCTCACAGGGGCGGAACTATGGCTACACCTTC. Protein product: CASSLASQGRNYGYTF.